The clone carrying this T cell receptor beta chain showed up many times. Its antigen remains unidentified. Deletions cut 1 base from V and 3 bases from J, with 16 bases between. CDR1 is KGHSH and CDR2 is LQKENI in the germline V gene. The CDR3 covers 17 residues. This sample was included in a study of spatial heterogeneity in lung cancer. Background on the study: Fewer alpha-chain than beta-chain sequences were consistently detected.

Time point here: sample taken at primary tumor resection. The library protocol tagged each TCR cDNA with a unique molecular identifier. MiXCR was run by TCRdb on the 5' RACE reads, yielding one entry per CDR3 protein. The sample consists of several thousand distinct CDR3 sequences, 8.4% of them appearing once. Findings and limits, study-wide: Tumor T cell coverage was estimated at 6.5% to 7% for alpha and around 13% for beta chains. Expanded alpha and beta TCR counts within tumors tracked tumor mutation counts. Counts of ubiquitous and regional expanded TCRs tracked ubiquitous and regional nonsynonymous mutations, respectively.

The sequences come from lung tumor tissue, collected at surgery. The V call is TRBV18, the J call TRBJ2-1, with a tentative D call TRBD1 (5 bases). This sequence was found in a female donor with early-stage non-small cell lung cancer. The chain's CDR3 is CASSPREGAGSYNEQFF. The CDR3 DNA is TGTGCCAGCTCACCACGGGAAGGGGCAGGCAGCTACAATGAGCAGTTCTTC. Full variable domain (outside the CDR3, taken from reference TRBV18 and TRBJ2-1): NAGVMQNPRHLVRRRGQEARLRCSPMKGHSHVYWYRQLPEEGLKFMVYLQKENIIDESGMPKERFSAEFPKEGPSILRIQQVVRGDSAAYFCASSPREGAGSYNEQFFGPGTRLTVL.